Listed below are T cell receptor beta chains from one sample, sequenced in a study of blood T cell repertoires in COVID-19. The protocol was immunoSEQ multiplex PCR, while the TCRdb copy is restricted to in-frame clones and leaves out a portion. In the table there are over 60,000 clones, roughly 77% of which are singletons. Sequences were obtained from peripheral blood. The receptors originated from a human donor in a cohort sampled during active COVID-19. Both conserved end residues are trimmed from each CDR3.

v_call	j_call	cdr3_length	cdr3_aa
TRBV23-1	TRBJ2-7	16	ASTQGTGGRVSVDEQY
TRBV14	TRBJ2-2	13	ASSQVLANTGELF
TRBV14	TRBJ1-2	13	ASSRRTGGIYGYT
TRBV7-2	TRBJ2-7	13	ASRSSSGHGYEQY
TRBV5-4	TRBJ2-7	12	ASSSPGRIYEQY
TRBV5-1	TRBJ2-7	16	ASSLSIAPTGGNYEQY
TRBV9	TRBJ2-7	12	ASSSGQRSYEQY
TRBV28	TRBJ2-7	15	ASSLWGTGGASYEQY
TRBV28	TRBJ1-2	12	ASSWDRDYYGYT
TRBV7-2	TRBJ2-1	11	ASSFQRGYEQF
TRBV5-4	TRBJ2-7	12	ASSLTGGAYEQY
TRBV11-2	TRBJ2-1	10	ASSSNYNEQF
TRBV21-1	TRBJ2-1	14	ASSKGTPSAYNEQF
TRBV6-5	TRBJ1-6	13	ASSRPTGYNSPLH
TRBV9	TRBJ1-4	12	ASSPRGAVEKLF
TRBV5-4	TRBJ1-2	13	ASTQSGGPFYGYT
TRBV4-3	TRBJ2-7	13	ASSQGALSSYEQY
TRBV7-2	TRBJ2-3	14	ASSLVRTSLTDTQY
TRBV19	TRBJ1-2	12	ASSINEGYYGYT
TRBV2	TRBJ1-6	15	ASSEAGLKPYNSPLH
TRBV28	TRBJ1-6	11	ASRGTSGSPLH
TRBV19	TRBJ1-5	12	ASWGQGGNQPQH
TRBV2	TRBJ2-3	14	ASRNIPGQGTDTQY
TRBV3-1/TRBV3-2	TRBJ2-7	14	ASSQDRGQGAGEQY
TRBV4-1	TRBJ1-4	14	ASSQQGAGTNEKLF
TRBV27	TRBJ1-2	16	ASSLTWTGGPLDYGYT
TRBV15	TRBJ2-1	11	ATSRVLENEQF
TRBV5-1	TRBJ1-1	12	ASSLGASNTEAF
TRBV5-4	TRBJ2-1	13	ASSLAGPARGEQF
TRBV5-1	TRBJ2-2	13	ASSRDRVVTGELF
TRBV5-1	TRBJ2-7	12	ASTGTSGRYEQY
TRBV10-2	TRBJ1-5	10	ASSLSVGPQH
TRBV19	TRBJ1-2	13	ASSTGGRENYGYT
TRBV7-6	TRBJ2-7	13	ASSSPGTGGLEQY
TRBV3-1/TRBV3-2	TRBJ2-7	16	ASSQGGGRAGASYEQY
TRBV30	TRBJ2-2	16	AWSVRDNLRPGTGELF
TRBV6-6	TRBJ1-5	12	ASGSRQGGQPQH
TRBV27	TRBJ1-5	11	ASSDSSNQPQH
TRBV28	TRBJ2-7	10	ASSLNRGEQY
TRBV19	TRBJ2-6	14	ASTTPEVSGANVLT
TRBV6-5	TRBJ2-3	12	ASRSGTATDTQY
TRBV18	TRBJ2-7	12	ASSPFGSSYEQY
TRBV2	TRBJ2-3	12	ASINEGRTDTQY
TRBV7-2	TRBJ2-1	12	ASSYLRGMGEQF
TRBV24-1	TRBJ2-3	15	ATSDLTSGGYTDTQY